This T cell receptor (beta chain) was identified during a study of shared clonotypes between healthy human individuals. Across the study: Donors had three CD4 naive, three CD4 memory, two CD8 naive and one CD8 memory plate apiece.

In regard to this clone: Its antigen is not known.

CD45RO negativity and positive selection for CCR7 defined naive CD8 cells, a population that excluded terminally differentiated effector memory CD45RA+ cells. Germline CDR1 reads SGHDT; CDR2 reads YYEEEE. This CDR3 region has 14 residues. With V trimmed by 4 bases and J by 7 bases, 6 bases remained unmatched. Study-level findings and limits: Among the subsets, naive ones generally showed larger estimated richness than memory ones.

Original processing methods: Filtering differed for immunoSEQ, which gave only junction sequences without quality scores. Using immunoSEQ multiplex PCR, the repertoire was profiled, and TCRdb retains in-frame clones only, with some absent. For V, J and clone size, that table is used; D and trimming come from the DNA. The sample yields just over 2,000,000 clones, over 85% seen once. The sample taken for sequencing was naive CD8+ T cells sorted from blood. The sequence derives from a man aged 18 to 30 in good health. The rearrangement uses TRBV5-6 and TRBJ2-2; TRBD1 agrees at 8 bases. CDR3 bases: TGTGCCAGCAGCCCCGGACAGGGCGTCGGGGAGCTGTTTTTT. It specifies CASSPGQGVGELFF. Together with reference TRBV5-6 and TRBJ2-2, the CDR3 gives the full variable domain: DAGVTQSPTHLIKTRGQQVTLRCSPKSGHDTVSWYQQALGQGPQFIFQYYEEEERQRGNFPDRFSGHQFPNYSSELNVNALLLGDSALYLCASSPGQGVGELFFGEGSRLTVL.